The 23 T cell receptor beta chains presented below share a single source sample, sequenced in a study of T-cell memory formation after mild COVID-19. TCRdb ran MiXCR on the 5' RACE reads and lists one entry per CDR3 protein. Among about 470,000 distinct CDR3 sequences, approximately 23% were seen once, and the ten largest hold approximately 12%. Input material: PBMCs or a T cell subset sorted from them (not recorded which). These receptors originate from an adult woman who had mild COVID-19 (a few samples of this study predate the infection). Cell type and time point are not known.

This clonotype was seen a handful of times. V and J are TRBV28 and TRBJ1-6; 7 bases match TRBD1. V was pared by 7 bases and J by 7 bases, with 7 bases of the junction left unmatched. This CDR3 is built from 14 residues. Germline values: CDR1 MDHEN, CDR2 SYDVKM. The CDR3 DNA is TGTGCCAGCACCCCGACAGGGTGGAATTCACCCCTCCACTTT. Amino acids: CASTPTGWNSPLHF.

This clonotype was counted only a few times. CDR3 in amino acids: CASSWFLAGVNEQFF. The CDR3 region has the DNA TGTGCCAGCAGCTGGTTCCTAGCGGGGGTCAATGAGCAGTTCTTC. This rearrangement joins TRBV11-2 to TRBJ2-1, with 10 bases matching TRBD2. Trimming cost V 4 bases and J 6 bases; bases outside gene matches: 6. The CDR3 length is 15 residues. CDR1 is SGHAT and CDR2 is FQNNGV in the germline V gene.

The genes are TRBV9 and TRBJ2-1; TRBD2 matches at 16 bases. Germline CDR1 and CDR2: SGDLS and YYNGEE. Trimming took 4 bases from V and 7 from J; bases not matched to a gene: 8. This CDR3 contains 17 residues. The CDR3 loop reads CASSLGLAGGLGNEQFF. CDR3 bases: TGTGCCAGCAGCCTGGGACTAGCGGGGGGGCTAGGGAATGAGCAGTTCTTC.

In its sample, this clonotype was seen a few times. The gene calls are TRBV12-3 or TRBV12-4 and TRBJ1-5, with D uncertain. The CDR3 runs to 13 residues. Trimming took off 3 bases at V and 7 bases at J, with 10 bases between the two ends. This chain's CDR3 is CASSFESRQPQHF. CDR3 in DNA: TGTGCCAGCAGTTTCGAGTCCCGGCAGCCCCAGCATTTT.

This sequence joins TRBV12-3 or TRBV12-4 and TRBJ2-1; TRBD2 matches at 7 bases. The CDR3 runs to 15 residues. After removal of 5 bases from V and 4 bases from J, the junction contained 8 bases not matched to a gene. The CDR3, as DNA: TGTGCCAGCAGTCCAAGCGGGATGAGGTACAATGAGCAGTTCTTC. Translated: CASSPSGMRYNEQFF.

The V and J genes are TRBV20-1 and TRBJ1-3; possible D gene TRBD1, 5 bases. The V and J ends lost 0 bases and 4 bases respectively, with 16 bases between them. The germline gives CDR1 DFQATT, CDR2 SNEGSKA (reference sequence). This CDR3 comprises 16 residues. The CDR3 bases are TGCAGTGCTAGAGATGGCCGCGGGGCTGCAGGAAACACCATATATTTT. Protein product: CSARDGRGAAGNTIYF.

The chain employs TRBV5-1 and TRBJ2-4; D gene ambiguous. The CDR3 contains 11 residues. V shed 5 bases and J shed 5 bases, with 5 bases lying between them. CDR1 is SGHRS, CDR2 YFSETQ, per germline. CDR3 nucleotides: TGCGCCAGCAGGGAAGAAAACATTCAGTACTTC. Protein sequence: CASREENIQYF.

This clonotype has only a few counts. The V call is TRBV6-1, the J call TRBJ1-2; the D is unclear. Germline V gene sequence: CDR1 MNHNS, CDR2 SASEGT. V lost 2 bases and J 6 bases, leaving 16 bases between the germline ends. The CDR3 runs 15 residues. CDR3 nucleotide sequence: TGTGCCAGCAGTGAAAATGCCGGGGATCTGCATGGCTACACCTTC. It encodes CASSENAGDLHGYTF.

CDR3 residues: CASSRDNLPPQYF. The CDR3 bases are TGTGCCAGCAGCAGGGACAACCTCCCGCCCCAGTACTTC. This chain links TRBV21-1 with TRBJ2-5; the table assigns TRBD2, which was not confirmed against the DNA. TRBV21-1 is a pseudogene. This CDR3 spans 13 amino acids.

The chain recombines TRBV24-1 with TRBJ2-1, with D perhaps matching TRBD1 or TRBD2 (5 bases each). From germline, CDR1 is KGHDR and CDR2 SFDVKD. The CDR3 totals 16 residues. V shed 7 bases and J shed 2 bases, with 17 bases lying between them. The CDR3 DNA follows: TGTGCCACCAGCCAGACTGGGGGTTGGACCTACAATGAGCAGTTCTTC. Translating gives CATSQTGGWTYNEQFF.

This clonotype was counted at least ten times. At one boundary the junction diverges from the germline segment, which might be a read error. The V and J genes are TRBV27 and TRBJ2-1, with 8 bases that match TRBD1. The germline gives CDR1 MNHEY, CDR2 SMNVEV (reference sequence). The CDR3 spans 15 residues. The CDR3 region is CASSPGTGAYNEQFF. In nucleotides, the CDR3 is TGCGCCAGCAGTCCCGGGACAGGAGCGTACAATGAGCAGTTCTTC.

The CDR3 coding sequence is TGTGCCAGCAGCGACCCCATTGAGACAGGGTACCAAGGCTACACCTTC. This codes for CASSDPIETGYQGYTF. The chain is built from TRBV9 and TRBJ1-2; TRBD1 matches 7 bases. This CDR3 comprises 16 residues. From germline, CDR1 is SGDLS and CDR2 YYNGEE. The ends lost 3 bases at V and 8 bases at J; junction bases unmatched: 16.

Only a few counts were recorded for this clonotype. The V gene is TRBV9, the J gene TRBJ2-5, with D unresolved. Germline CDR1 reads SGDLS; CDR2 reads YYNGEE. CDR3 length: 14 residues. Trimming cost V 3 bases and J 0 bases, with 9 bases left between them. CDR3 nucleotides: TGTGCCAGCAGCGCCTGGGGTGACCAAGAGACCCAGTACTTC. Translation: CASSAWGDQETQYF. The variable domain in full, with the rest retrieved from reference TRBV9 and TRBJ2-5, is DSGVTQTPKHLITATGQRVTLRCSPRSGDLSVYWYQQSLDQGLQFLIQYYNGEERAKGNILERFSAQQFPDLHSELNLSSLELGDSALYFCASSAWGDQETQYFGPGTRLLVL.

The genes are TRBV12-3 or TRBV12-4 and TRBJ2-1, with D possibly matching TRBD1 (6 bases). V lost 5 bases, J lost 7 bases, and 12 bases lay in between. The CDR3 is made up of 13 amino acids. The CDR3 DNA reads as TGTGCCAGCAGTGGCTACAGGGTGAATGAGCAGTTCTTC. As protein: CASSGYRVNEQFF.

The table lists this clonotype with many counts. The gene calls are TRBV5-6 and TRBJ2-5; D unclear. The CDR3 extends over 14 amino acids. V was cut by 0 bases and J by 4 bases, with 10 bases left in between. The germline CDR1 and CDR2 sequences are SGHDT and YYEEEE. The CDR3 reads CASSLGRWGETQYF. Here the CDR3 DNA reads TGTGCCAGCAGCTTGGGGCGTTGGGGAGAGACCCAGTACTTC.

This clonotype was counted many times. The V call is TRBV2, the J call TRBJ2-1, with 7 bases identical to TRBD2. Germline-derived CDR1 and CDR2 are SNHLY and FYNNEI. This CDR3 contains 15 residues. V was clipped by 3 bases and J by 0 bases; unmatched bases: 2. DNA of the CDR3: TGTGCCAGCAGTGATTGGGGGGGCTCCTACAATGAGCAGTTCTTC. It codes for CASSDWGGSYNEQFF.

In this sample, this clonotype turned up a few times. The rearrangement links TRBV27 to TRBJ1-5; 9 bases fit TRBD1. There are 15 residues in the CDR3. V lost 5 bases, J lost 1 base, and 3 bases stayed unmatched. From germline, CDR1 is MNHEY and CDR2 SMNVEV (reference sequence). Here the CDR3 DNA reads TGTGCCAGCAGTAACAGGGGGCTCAGCAATCAGCCCCAGCATTTT. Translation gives CASSNRGLSNQPQHF.

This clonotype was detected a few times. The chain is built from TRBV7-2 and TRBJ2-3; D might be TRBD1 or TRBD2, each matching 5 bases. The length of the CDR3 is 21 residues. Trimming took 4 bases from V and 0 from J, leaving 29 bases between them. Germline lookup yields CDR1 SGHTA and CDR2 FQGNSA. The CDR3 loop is CASSSPLTRGARPSSTDTQYF. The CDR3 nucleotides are TGTGCCAGCAGCTCGCCTTTGACCCGGGGCGCAAGGCCATCTAGCACAGATACGCAGTATTTT. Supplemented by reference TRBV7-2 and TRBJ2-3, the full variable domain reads GAGVSQSPSNKVTEKGKDVELRCDPISGHTALYWYRQSLGQGLEFLIYFQGNSAPDKSGLPSDRFSAERTGGSVSTLTIQRTQQEDSAVYLCASSSPLTRGARPSSTDTQYFGPGTRLTVL.

In DNA, the CDR3 is TGTGCCAGCAGCTTATTATCGGGGGTGTTAACTGAAGCTTTCTTT. It encodes CASSLLSGVLTEAFF. The J gene is TRBJ1-1, the V gene TRBV5-4, with D possibly TRBD1 on 5 matching bases. From germline, CDR1 is SGHNT and CDR2 YYREEE (reference sequence). This CDR3 comprises 15 residues. The V and J ends lost 2 bases and 5 bases respectively, with 16 bases between them.

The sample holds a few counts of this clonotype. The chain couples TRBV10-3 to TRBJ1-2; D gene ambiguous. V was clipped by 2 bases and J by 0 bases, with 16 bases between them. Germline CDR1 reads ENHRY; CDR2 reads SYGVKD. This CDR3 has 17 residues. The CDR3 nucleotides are TGTGCCATCAGTGAGGACTCCGGCTGGAGATCTAACTATGGCTACACCTTC. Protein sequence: CAISEDSGWRSNYGYTF.

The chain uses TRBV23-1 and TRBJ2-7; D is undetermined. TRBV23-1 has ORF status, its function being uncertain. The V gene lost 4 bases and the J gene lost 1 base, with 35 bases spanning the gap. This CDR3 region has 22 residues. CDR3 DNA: TGCGCCAGCAGTCCCTCAAATGACGATAAACTACCATCCGAACATCAATCCTACGAGCAGTACTTC. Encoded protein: CASSPSNDDKLPSEHQSYEQYF.

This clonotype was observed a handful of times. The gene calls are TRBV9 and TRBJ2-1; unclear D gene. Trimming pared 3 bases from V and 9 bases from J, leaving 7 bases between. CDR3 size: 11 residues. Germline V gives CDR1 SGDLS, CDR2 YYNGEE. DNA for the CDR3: TGTGCCAGCAGCGCAGAGGCTGAGCAGTTCTTC. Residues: CASSAEAEQFF. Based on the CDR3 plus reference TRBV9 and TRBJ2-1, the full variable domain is DSGVTQTPKHLITATGQRVTLRCSPRSGDLSVYWYQQSLDQGLQFLIQYYNGEERAKGNILERFSAQQFPDLHSELNLSSLELGDSALYFCASSAEAEQFFGPGTRLTVL.

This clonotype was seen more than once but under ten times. In nucleotides, the CDR3 is TGTGCCATCAAAGAACAGGGGGCTTTAGGGCAGCAGTTCTTC. Translated: CAIKEQGALGQQFF. The V and J genes are TRBV10-3 and TRBJ2-1; TRBD1 matches at 9 bases. The V gene's germline CDR1 is ENHRY and CDR2 SYGVKD. With V trimmed by 7 bases and J by 11 bases, 12 bases remained unmatched. The CDR3 has 14 amino acids.